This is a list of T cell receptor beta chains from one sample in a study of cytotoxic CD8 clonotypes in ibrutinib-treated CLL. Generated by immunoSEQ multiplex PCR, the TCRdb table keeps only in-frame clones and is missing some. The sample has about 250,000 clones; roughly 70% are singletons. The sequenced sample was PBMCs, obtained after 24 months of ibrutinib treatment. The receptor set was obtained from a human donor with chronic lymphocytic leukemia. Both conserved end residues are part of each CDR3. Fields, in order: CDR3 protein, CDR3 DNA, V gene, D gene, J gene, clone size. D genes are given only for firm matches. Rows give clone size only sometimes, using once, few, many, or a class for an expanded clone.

CASSWTGDVDTEAFF | TGCGCCAGCAGCTGGACAGGGGATGTGGACACTGAAGCTTTCTTT | TRBV5-1 | TRBD1 | TRBJ1-1 | NA
CASSEVRLEQYF | TGTGCCAGCAGTGAAGTACGGCTTGAGCAGTACTTC | TRBV2 | NA | TRBJ2-7 | NA
CASSLEGSGGTDTQYF | TGCGCCAGCAGCTTGGAGGGTAGCGGGGGAACAGATACGCAGTATTTT | TRBV5-1 | TRBD2 | TRBJ2-3 | once
CASSLTGTRKYNEQFF | TGTGCCAGCAGTCTGACCGGGACTAGGAAGTACAATGAGCAGTTCTTC | TRBV28 | TRBD2 | TRBJ2-1 | NA
CASSLAQGPTYEQYF | TGTGCTAGCAGCTTAGCACAGGGTCCGACCTACGAGCAGTACTTC | TRBV7-7 | NA | TRBJ2-7 | NA
CASSLAEGTDTQYF | TGTGCCAGCAGCTTAGCGGAAGGCACAGATACGCAGTATTTT | TRBV7-8 | NA | TRBJ2-3 | NA
CASSLAGGHNEQFF | TGTGCCAGCAGTTTAGCGGGAGGGCACAATGAGCAGTTCTTC | TRBV28 | TRBD2 | TRBJ2-1 | NA
CASSLFENTEAFF | TGTGCCAGCAGTTTATTTGAGAACACTGAAGCTTTCTTT | TRBV27 | NA | TRBJ1-1 | few
CANWEPGNTEAFF | TGTGCCAACTGGGAACCAGGGAACACTGAAGCTTTCTTT | TRBV6-1 | NA | TRBJ1-1 | NA
CASSSGIPYEQYF | TGTGCCAGCAGCTCCGGGATCCCCTACGAGCAGTACTTC | TRBV7-2 | NA | TRBJ2-7 | NA
CASSGPGQGIQPQHF | TGTGCCAGCTCAGGGCCGGGACAGGGTATCCAGCCCCAGCATTTT | TRBV18 | TRBD1 | TRBJ1-5 | NA
CAGSELNTEAFF | TGTGCCGGATCAGAACTGAACACTGAAGCTTTCTTT | TRBV30 | NA | TRBJ1-1 | NA
CASSVGQNQPQHF | TGTGCCAGCAGCGTGGGACAGAATCAGCCCCAGCATTTT | TRBV9 | TRBD1 | TRBJ1-5 | few
CASSYSPYQETQYF | TGTGCCAGCAGTTACTCACCCTACCAAGAGACCCAGTACTTC | TRBV6-5 | NA | TRBJ2-5 | NA